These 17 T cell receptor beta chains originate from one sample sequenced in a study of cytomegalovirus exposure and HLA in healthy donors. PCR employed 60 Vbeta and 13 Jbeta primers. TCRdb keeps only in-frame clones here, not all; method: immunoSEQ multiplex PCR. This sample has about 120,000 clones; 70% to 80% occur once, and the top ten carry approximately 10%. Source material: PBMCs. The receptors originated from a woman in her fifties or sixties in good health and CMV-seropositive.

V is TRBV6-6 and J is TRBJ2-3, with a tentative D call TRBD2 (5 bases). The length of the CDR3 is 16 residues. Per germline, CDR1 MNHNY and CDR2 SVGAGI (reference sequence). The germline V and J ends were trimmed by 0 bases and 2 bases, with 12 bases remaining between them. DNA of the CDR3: TGTGCCAGCAGTTACTCCCCGGATCGGGACACAGATACGCAGTATTTT. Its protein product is CASSYSPDRDTDTQYF.

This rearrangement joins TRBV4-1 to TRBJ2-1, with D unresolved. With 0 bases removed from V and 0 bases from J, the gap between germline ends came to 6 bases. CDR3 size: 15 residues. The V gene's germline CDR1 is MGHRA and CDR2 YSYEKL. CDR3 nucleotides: TGCGCCAGCAGCCAAGACTATGGCTCCTACAATGAGCAGTTCTTC. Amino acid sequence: CASSQDYGSYNEQFF.

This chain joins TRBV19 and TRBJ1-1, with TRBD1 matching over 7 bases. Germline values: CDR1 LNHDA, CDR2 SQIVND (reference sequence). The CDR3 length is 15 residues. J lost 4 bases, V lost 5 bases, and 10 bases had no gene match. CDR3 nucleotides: TGTGCCAGTAGTCCCTACCTGACAGGGAGCACTGAAGCTTTCTTT. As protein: CASSPYLTGSTEAFF.

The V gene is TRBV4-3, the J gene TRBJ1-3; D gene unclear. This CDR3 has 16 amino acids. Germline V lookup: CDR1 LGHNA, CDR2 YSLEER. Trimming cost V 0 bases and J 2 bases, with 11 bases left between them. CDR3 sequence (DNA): TGCGCCAGCAGCCAAGATCCCGGGTCCACTGGAAACACCATATATTTT. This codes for CASSQDPGSTGNTIYF.

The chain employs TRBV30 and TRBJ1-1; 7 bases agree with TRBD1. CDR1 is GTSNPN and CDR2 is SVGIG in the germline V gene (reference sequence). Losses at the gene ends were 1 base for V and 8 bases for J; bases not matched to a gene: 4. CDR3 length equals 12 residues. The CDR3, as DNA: TGTGCCTGGAGTGGACAGGGAGGAGAAGCTTTCTTT. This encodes CAWSGQGGEAFF. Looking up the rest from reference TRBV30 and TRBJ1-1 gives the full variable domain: SQTIHQWPATLVQPVGSPLSLECTVEGTSNPNLYWYRQAAGRGLQLLFYSVGIGQISSEVPQNLSASRPQDRQFILSSKKLLLSDSGFYLCAWSGQGGEAFFGQGTRLTVV.

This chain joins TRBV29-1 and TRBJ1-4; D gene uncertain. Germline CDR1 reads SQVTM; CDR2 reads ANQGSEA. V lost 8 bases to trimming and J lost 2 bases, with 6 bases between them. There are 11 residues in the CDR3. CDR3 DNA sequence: TGCAGCAGTCAGACTAATGAAAAACTGTTTTTT. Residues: CSSQTNEKLFF.

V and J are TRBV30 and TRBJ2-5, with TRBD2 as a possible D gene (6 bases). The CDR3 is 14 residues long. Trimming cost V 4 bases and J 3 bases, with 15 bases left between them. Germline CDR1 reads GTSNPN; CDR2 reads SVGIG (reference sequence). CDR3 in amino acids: CAWMRAGGEETQYF. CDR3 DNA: TGTGCCTGGATGAGGGCAGGAGGGGAAGAGACCCAGTACTTC. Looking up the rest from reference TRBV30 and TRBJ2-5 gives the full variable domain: SQTIHQWPATLVQPVGSPLSLECTVEGTSNPNLYWYRQAAGRGLQLLFYSVGIGQISSEVPQNLSASRPQDRQFILSSKKLLLSDSGFYLCAWMRAGGEETQYFGPGTRLLVL.

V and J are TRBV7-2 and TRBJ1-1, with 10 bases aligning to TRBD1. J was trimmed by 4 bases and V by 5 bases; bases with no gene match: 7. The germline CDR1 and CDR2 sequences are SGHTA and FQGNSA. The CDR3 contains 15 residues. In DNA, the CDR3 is TGTGCCAGCAGCCTTTCCGGGACAGGGGTCACTGAAGCTTTCTTT. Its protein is CASSLSGTGVTEAFF.

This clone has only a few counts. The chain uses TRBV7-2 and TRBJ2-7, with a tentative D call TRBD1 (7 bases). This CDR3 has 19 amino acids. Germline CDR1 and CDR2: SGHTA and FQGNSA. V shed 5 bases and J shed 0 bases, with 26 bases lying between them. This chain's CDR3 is CASSLRDSLSGLVSYEQYF. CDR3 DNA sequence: TGTGCCAGCAGCCTCCGGGACAGCCTATCGGGACTCGTCTCCTACGAGCAGTACTTC.

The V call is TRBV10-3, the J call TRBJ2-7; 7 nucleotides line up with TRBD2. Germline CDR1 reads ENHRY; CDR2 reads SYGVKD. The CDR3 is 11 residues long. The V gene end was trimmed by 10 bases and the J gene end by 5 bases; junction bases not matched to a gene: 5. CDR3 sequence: CATSGGHEQYF. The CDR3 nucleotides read TGTGCCACTTCGGGGGGACACGAGCAGTACTTC.

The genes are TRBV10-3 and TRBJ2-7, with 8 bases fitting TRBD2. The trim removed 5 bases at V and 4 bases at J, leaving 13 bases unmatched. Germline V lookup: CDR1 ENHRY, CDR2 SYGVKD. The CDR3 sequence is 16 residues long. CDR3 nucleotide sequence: TGTGCCATCAGTCCTTCGGGAGCGGGGGCCGATTACGAGCAGTACTTC. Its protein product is CAISPSGAGADYEQYF.

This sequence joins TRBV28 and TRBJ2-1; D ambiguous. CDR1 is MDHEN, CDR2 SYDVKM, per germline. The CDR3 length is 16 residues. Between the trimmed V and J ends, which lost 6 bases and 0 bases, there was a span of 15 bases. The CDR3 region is CASRPGRANSYNEQFF. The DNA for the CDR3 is TGTGCCAGCAGACCCGGAAGAGCGAACTCCTACAATGAGCAGTTCTTC. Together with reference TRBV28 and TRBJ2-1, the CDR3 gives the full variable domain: DVKVTQSSRYLVKRTGEKVFLECVQDMDHENMFWYRQDPGLGLRLIYFSYDVKMKEKGDIPEGYSVSREKKERFSLILESASTNQTSMYLCASRPGRANSYNEQFFGPGTRLTVL.

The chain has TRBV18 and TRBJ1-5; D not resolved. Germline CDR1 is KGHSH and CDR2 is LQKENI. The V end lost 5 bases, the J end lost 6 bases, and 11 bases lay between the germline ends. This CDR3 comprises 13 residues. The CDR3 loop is CASSSAPGQPQHF. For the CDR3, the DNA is TGTGCCAGCTCATCGGCTCCGGGTCAGCCCCAGCATTTT.

The CDR3, as DNA: TGCGCCAGCAGCCAAGGGAGTCGCACAGATACGCAGTATTTT. It specifies CASSQGSRTDTQYF. The chain uses TRBV4-3 and TRBJ2-3; D is unresolved. V lost 1 base and J lost 1, with 6 bases in between. The CDR3 is 14 amino acids. Looked up from germline, CDR1 is LGHNA and CDR2 is YSLEER.

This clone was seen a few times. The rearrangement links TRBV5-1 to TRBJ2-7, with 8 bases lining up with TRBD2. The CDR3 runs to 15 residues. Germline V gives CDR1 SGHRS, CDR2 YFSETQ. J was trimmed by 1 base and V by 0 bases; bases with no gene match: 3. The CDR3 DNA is TGCGCCAGCAGCTTGGAGCGGGGGAGTTCCTACGAGCAGTACTTC. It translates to CASSLERGSSYEQYF.

DNA of the CDR3: TGTGCTAGTGGCCAGGGTCATGACTATGGCTACACCTTC. It is translated as CASGQGHDYGYTF. The rearrangement uses TRBV12-5 and TRBJ1-2; possibly TRBD1 for D (5 bases). Germline V gene lookup returns CDR1 LGHNT and CDR2 FRNRAP. There are 13 residues in the CDR3. V lost 6 bases and J 3 bases, leaving 11 bases between the germline ends.

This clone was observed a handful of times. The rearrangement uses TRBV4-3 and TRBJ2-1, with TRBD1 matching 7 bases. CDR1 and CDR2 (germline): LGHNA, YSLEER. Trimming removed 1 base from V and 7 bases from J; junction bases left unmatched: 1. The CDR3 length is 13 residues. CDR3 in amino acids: CASSQAQGNEQFF. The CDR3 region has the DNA TGCGCCAGCAGCCAAGCACAGGGGAATGAGCAGTTCTTC.